This TCR beta chain was identified during a study of shared clonotypes between healthy human individuals. Findings of the study overall: Limitation of the genetic and exposure-history diversity represented came from the few donors.

This CDR3 spans 12 amino acids. V trimming: 4 bases; J trimming: 6 bases; junction bases outside the gene matches: 2. Germline V gene data show CDR1 as SQVTM and CDR2 as ANQGSEA. The repertoire was sequenced with immunoSEQ multiplex PCR; TCRdb's copy has only in-frame clones and lacks some. The sample carries about 470,000 clones, roughly 83% recorded once. This clone was observed once. Its antigen is still unknown. The clonotype was recovered from a woman aged 40 to 49 in good health. Some clones in this sample may be carry-over from other donors' samples. The sequencing sample was made of PBMCs. V is TRBV29-1 and J is TRBJ2-2; 7 nucleotides line up with TRBD2. Here the CDR3 reads CSVAGGPGELFF. CDR3 DNA: TGCAGCGTTGCGGGGGGTCCCGGGGAGCTGTTTTTT.